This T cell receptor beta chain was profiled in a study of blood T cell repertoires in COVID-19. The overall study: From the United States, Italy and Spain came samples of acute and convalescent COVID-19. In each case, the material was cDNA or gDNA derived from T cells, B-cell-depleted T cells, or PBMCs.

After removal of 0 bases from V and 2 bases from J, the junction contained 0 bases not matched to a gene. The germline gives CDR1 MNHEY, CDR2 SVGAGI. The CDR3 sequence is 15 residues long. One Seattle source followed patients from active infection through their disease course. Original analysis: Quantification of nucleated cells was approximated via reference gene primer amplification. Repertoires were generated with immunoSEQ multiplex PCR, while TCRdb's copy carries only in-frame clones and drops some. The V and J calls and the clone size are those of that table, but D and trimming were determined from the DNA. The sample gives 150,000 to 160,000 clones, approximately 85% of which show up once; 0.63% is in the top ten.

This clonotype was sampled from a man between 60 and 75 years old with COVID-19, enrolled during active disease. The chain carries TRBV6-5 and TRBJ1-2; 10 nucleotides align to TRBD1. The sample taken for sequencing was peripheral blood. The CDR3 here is CASSYSDRGNYGYTF. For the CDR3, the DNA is TGTGCCAGCAGTTACTCGGACAGGGGGAACTATGGCTACACCTTC.